This T cell receptor (beta chain) came from a study of regulatory T cells in long-lasting Graves disease. Background on the study: Positive TSH receptor antibodies alongside over 5 years of antithyroid drugs were what marked Graves' disease as persistent. Study conclusions and caveats: Persistent disease was characterized by preferential usage of TRBV28, TRBJ1-2 and TRBJ2-5.

Libraries of TCR beta came from iRepertoire HTBI primers plus Arm-PCR of CDR3 regions. TCRdb used MiXCR to reprocess the multiplex PCR reads, holding one entry per CDR3 protein. The top ten clones hold around 21% of a sample with over 350,000 distinct CDR3 sequences, more than 20% of them seen once. The CDR3 length is 12 residues. V was cut by 3 bases and J by 7 bases, with 10 bases left in between. The germline gives CDR1 SGHAT, CDR2 FQNNGV. This clonotype was observed many times. Its specificity is not known. As for time point: persistent/refractory GD, antithyroid drugs over 5 years with positive TRAb. From PBMCs, RNA was extracted and then used to make the TCR library.

This material consisted of peripheral blood mononuclear cells (PBMCs), taken when the disease was refractory, from a patient treated with antithyroid drugs. This sequence was found in a female donor with Graves disease. The rearrangement links TRBV11-2 to TRBJ2-7; D ambiguous. The CDR3 loop reads CASSFGPEEQYF. DNA for the CDR3: TGTGCCAGCAGCTTTGGACCCGAGGAGCAGTACTTC.